Listed here are 17 T cell receptor beta chains from one sample, sequenced in a study of cytomegalovirus exposure and HLA in healthy donors. PCR involved 60 Vbeta and 13 Jbeta primers. The data were produced by immunoSEQ multiplex PCR, yet TCRdb's version contains in-frame clones alone and is incomplete. The sample lists about 160,000 clones; around 78% were seen once. Sequenced material: PBMCs. These TCRs come from a middle-aged woman in good health and CMV-seronegative.

V gene TRBV5-6 combines with J gene TRBJ2-2; D may be TRBD2 (5 bases). The V gene lost 3 bases and the J gene lost 4 bases, with 19 bases spanning the gap. Germline V lookup: CDR1 SGHDT, CDR2 YYEEEE. The CDR3 is 17 residues long. The CDR3 loop reads CASSSHDLLGFTGELFF. The CDR3 nucleotides read TGTGCCAGCAGCTCTCATGACCTACTAGGATTCACCGGGGAGCTGTTTTTT.

Details on this clone: The same CDR3 arises from other DNA sequences in this sample as well. The chain links TRBV7-8 to TRBJ1-1; D gene uncertain. Germline V gene data show CDR1 as SGHVS and CDR2 as FQNEAQ. The CDR3 consists of 13 residues. V dropped 8 bases and J dropped 1 base, with 11 bases sitting between them. CDR3 coding DNA: TGTGCCAGCTCCCGGTCGCCGAACACTGAAGCTTTCTTT. This gives the protein CASSRSPNTEAFF.

This chain uses TRBV6-4 with TRBJ2-2; D remains ambiguous. Germline V gene data show CDR1 as MRHNA and CDR2 as SNTAGT. V was clipped by 6 bases and J by 3 bases, with 11 bases between them. CDR3 length equals 14 residues. For the CDR3, the DNA is TGTGCCAGCAGCGTCGACTCCTACACCGGGGAGCTGTTTTTT. It yields the protein CASSVDSYTGELFF.

The V gene is TRBV5-1, the J gene TRBJ2-3, with unresolved D. CDR1 is SGHRS and CDR2 is YFSETQ in the germline V gene. The CDR3 is 14 amino acids. Trimming shortened V by 4 bases and J by 5 bases, and 14 bases separated the two germline ends. In nucleotides, the CDR3 is TGCGCCAGCAGCGCCCTCTTCGCACAAGATACGCAGTATTTT. Its protein is CASSALFAQDTQYF.

This clone was counted only a few times. The J gene is TRBJ1-3, the V gene TRBV7-6, with 10 bases matching TRBD1. Germline V lookup: CDR1 SGHVS, CDR2 FNYEAQ. Losses at the gene ends were 5 bases for V and 2 bases for J; bases not matched to a gene: 3. There are 15 residues in the CDR3. CDR3 sequence reads: CASSLGQGAGNTIYF. The CDR3 DNA sequence: TGTGCCAGCAGCCTTGGACAGGGGGCTGGAAACACCATATATTTT. Combining the CDR3 with reference TRBV7-6 and TRBJ1-3 gives the whole variable domain GAGVSQSPRYKVTKRGQDVALRCDPISGHVSLYWYRQALGQGPEFLTYFNYEAQQDKSGLPNDRFSAERPEGSISTLTIQRTEQRDSAMYRCASSLGQGAGNTIYFGEGSWLTVV.

The gene calls are TRBV28 and TRBJ1-1, with TRBD1 matching over 7 bases. CDR3 length: 16 amino acids. With V trimmed by 2 bases and J by 2 bases, 8 bases remained unmatched. Germline CDR1 and CDR2: MDHEN and SYDVKM. The CDR3 DNA sequence: TGTGCCAGCAGTTTACTCCCGGGACAGCCAAACACTGAAGCTTTCTTT. Translated: CASSLLPGQPNTEAFF.

This clone came up a few times. This rearrangement joins TRBV6-1 to TRBJ1-2, with D perhaps TRBD1 (6 bases). The CDR3 runs 13 residues. Germline V gene lookup returns CDR1 MNHNS and CDR2 SASEGT. V was shortened by 8 bases and J by 4 bases, with 14 bases between the two germline ends. In DNA form, the CDR3 reads TGTGCCAGCCGACAGGATTATAGCTATGGCTACACCTTC. This sequence encodes CASRQDYSYGYTF.

This chain uses TRBV18 with TRBJ1-1; TRBD1 aligns across 9 bases. CDR3 length equals 16 residues. The ends lost 1 base at V and 1 base at J; junction bases unmatched: 4. CDR1 is KGHSH and CDR2 is LQKENI in the germline V gene. The DNA of the CDR3 is TGTGCCAGCTCACCACGACAGGGGGAAAAGAACACTGAAGCTTTCTTT. Translated: CASSPRQGEKNTEAFF.

The CDR3 sequence is CASSIGGQGVGETQYF. The CDR3 nucleotides are TGTGCCAGTAGTATAGGAGGACAGGGGGTCGGGGAGACCCAGTACTTC. V gene TRBV19 combines with J gene TRBJ2-5; 10 bases are shared with TRBD1. The germline V gene has CDR1 LNHDA and CDR2 SQIVND (reference sequence). V trimming: 1 base; J trimming: 5 bases; junction bases outside the gene matches: 7. This CDR3 has 16 amino acids.

This chain joins TRBV27 and TRBJ1-4, with 7 bases lining up with TRBD1. The germline V gene has CDR1 MNHEY and CDR2 SMNVEV (reference sequence). This CDR3 contains 14 residues. Trimming at V came to 5 bases and at J to 8 bases, leaving 8 bases not matched to a gene. The CDR3 DNA sequence: TGTGCCAGCAGTCACCGACAGGGTCGAGAAAAACTGTTTTTT. Translated, it gives CASSHRQGREKLFF.

This chain uses TRBV30 with TRBJ1-2; no clear D. Germline CDR1 GTSNPN, CDR2 SVGIG (reference sequence). The CDR3 has 14 residues. V was cut by 0 bases and J by 2 bases, with 10 bases left in between. Here the CDR3 DNA reads TGTGCCTGGAGTGTAGGCAGCGTCAACTATGGCTACACCTTC. It translates to CAWSVGSVNYGYTF.

V and J are TRBV7-9 and TRBJ1-1; D uncertain. The length of the CDR3 is 15 residues. Between the trimmed V and J ends, which lost 3 bases and 4 bases, there was a span of 15 bases. The germline CDR1 and CDR2 sequences are SEHNR and FQNEAQ (reference sequence). The CDR3 loop is CASSFQDTGSTEAFF. CDR3 DNA sequence: TGTGCCAGCAGCTTCCAAGACACCGGGAGCACTGAAGCTTTCTTT.

The genes are TRBV6-5 and TRBJ2-1, with TRBD2 matching over 7 bases. This CDR3 has 15 amino acids. Germline CDR1 is MNHEY and CDR2 is SVGAGI. V gave up 0 bases and J gave up 7 bases; unmatched junction bases: 6. CDR3 protein: CASSYSAGRRNEQFF. As DNA, the CDR3 is TGTGCCAGCAGTTACTCAGCGGGAAGAAGAAATGAGCAGTTCTTC.

The chain couples TRBV28 to TRBJ1-5; D ambiguous. The CDR3 has 13 amino acids. V lost 8 bases and J 7 bases, leaving 15 bases between the germline ends. Germline V gene lookup returns CDR1 MDHEN and CDR2 SYDVKM. The CDR3 region is CASCPGNGQPQHF. The DNA of the CDR3 is TGTGCCAGCTGCCCGGGGAACGGCCAGCCCCAGCATTTT.

This clone was detected only a few times. The chain couples TRBV5-1 to TRBJ1-1, with 8 bases identical to TRBD1. J was trimmed by 4 bases and V by 3 bases; bases with no gene match: 8. The CDR3 contains 15 residues. Germline V gene data show CDR1 as SGHRS and CDR2 as YFSETQ. The CDR3 reads CASSSGQGRGTEAFF. The CDR3 DNA sequence: TGCGCCAGCAGCTCAGGACAGGGCCGGGGCACTGAAGCTTTCTTT. The whole variable domain, filled in from reference TRBV5-1 and TRBJ1-1, reads KAGVTQTPRYLIKTRGQQVTLSCSPISGHRSVSWYQQTPGQGLQFLFEYFSETQRNKGNFPGRFSGRQFSNSRSEMNVSTLELGDSALYLCASSSGQGRGTEAFFGQGTRLTVV.

The J gene is TRBJ2-1, the V gene TRBV9, with TRBD2 as a possible D gene (6 bases). Germline loops: CDR1 SGDLS, CDR2 YYNGEE. This CDR3 has 15 residues. V was cut by 3 bases and J by 3 bases, with 13 bases left in between. CDR3 sequence: CASSASGTGYNEQFF. The CDR3 bases are TGTGCCAGCAGCGCCTCCGGGACTGGCTACAATGAGCAGTTCTTC.

The V and J genes are TRBV7-9 and TRBJ2-7; TRBD2 is a possible D gene (5 bases). Germline V gives CDR1 SEHNR, CDR2 FQNEAQ (reference sequence). The V and J ends lost 5 bases and 6 bases respectively, with 14 bases between them. The CDR3 runs to 13 residues. CDR3 region: CASSPRVAGEQYF. The CDR3 bases are TGTGCCAGCAGCCCGCGGGTGGCGGGCGAGCAGTACTTC.